This TCR beta chain was found in a study of blood T cells in healthy people across ages. Notes on the study in general: Those diversity estimates obtained from one million T cells were thought to be underestimates. Higher diversity and more naive CD4+ cells were features of long-lived donors, compared to aged donors.

Points on this clonotype: The antigen is undetermined.

Extraction yielded at least 6 micrograms of total RNA per sample. The second PCR ran about 6 to 12 cycles with a sample-barcoded 5' primer and J-beta primers. Each of the samples gave a minimum of 3 million paired-end reads that contained CDR3. TCRdb reanalysed the 5' RACE reads using MiXCR and keeps one entry per CDR3 protein. This repertoire shows 1.5 million to 2 million distinct CDR3 sequences, approximately 50% found once; its top ten account for around 2.1%. The germline CDR1 and CDR2 sequences are SGHTA and FQGNSA. Trimming removed 5 bases at V and 3 bases at J, with 14 bases between. The CDR3 covers 15 residues.

This receptor was identified in a woman aged 40 to 55 in good health. The V call is TRBV7-2, the J call TRBJ2-1; D gene uncertain. Input material: blood. The CDR3 sequence: CASSTRGGDYNEQFF. The CDR3 DNA reads TGTGCCAGCAGCACGAGAGGTGGGGACTACAATGAGCAGTTCTTC.